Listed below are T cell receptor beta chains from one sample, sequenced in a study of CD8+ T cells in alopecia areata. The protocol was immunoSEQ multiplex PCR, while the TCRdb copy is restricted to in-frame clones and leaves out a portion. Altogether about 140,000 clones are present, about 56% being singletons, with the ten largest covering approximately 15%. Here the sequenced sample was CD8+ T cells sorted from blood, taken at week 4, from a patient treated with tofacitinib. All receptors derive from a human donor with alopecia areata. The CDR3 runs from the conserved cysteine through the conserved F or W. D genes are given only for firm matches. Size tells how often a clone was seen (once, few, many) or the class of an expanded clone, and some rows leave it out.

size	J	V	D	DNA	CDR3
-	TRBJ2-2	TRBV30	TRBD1	TGTGCCTGGGTACCGCGGGACAGGGGCGACACCGGGGAGCTGTTTTTT	CAWVPRDRGDTGELFF
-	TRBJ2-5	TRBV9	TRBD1	TGTGCCAGCAGCGGTGGACAGGGTTTGGAGACCCAGTACTTC	CASSGGQGLETQYF
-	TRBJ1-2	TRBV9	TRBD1	TGTGCCAGCAGCGTAGGGACAGGCGGCGTTAACTATGGCTACACCTTC	CASSVGTGGVNYGYTF
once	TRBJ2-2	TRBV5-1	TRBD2	TGCGCCAGCAGCGCCCCTCTAGCGGGGTTAACCGGGGAGCTGTTTTTT	CASSAPLAGLTGELFF
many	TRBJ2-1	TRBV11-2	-	TGTGCCAGCAGCTTAGATGTCGCAGGAGTAGCTGAGCAGTTCTTC	CASSLDVAGVAEQFF
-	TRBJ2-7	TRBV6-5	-	TGTGCCAGCAGTTACGGAGGGGCGGCCTACGAGCAGTACTTC	CASSYGGAAYEQYF
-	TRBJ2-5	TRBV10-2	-	TGCGCCAGCAGTGAGCACAGGGTGGAGACCCAGTACTTC	CASSEHRVETQYF
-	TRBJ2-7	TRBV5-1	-	TGCGCCAGCAGTCTATCCGGGACTGGGAGCTACGAGCAGTACTTC	CASSLSGTGSYEQYF
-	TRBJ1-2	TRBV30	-	TGTGCCTGGAAGGGCCGCGGCTACACCTTC	CAWKGRGYTF
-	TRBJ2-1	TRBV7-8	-	TGTGCCAGCAGCTTGGGGACACGGTCCTACAATGAGCAGTTCTTC	CASSLGTRSYNEQFF
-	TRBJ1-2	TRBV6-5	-	TGTGCCAGCAGTTCTACGGGCGACTATGGCTACACCTTC	CASSSTGDYGYTF
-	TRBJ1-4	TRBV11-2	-	TGTGCCAGCAGCTTAAACCGGGACATGAATGAAAAACTGTTTTTT	CASSLNRDMNEKLFF
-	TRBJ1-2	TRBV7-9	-	TGTGCCAGCAGCCCGACAGGCGATGGGGGCTACACCTTC	CASSPTGDGGYTF
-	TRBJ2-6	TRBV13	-	TGTGCCAGCAGCCTCGCGGGGGCCAACGTCCTGACTTTC	CASSLAGANVLTF
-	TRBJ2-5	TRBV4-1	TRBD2	TGCGCCAGCAGCCAAGTCAGGACTAGTCAACAAGAGACCCAGTACTTC	CASSQVRTSQQETQYF
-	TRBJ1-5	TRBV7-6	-	TGTGCCAGCAGCTTAAGAGCAGGAAGCAATCAGCCCCAGCATTTT	CASSLRAGSNQPQHF
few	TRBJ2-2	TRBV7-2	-	TGTGCCAGCAGCGAGGGCGCGGGGAGGGAGCTGTTTTTT	CASSEGAGRELFF
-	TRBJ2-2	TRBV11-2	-	TGTGCCAGCAGCTGGACGGCGAACACCGGGGAGCTGTTTTTT	CASSWTANTGELFF